One and the same sample provided the 20 T cell receptor beta chains below, sequenced in a study of blood T cell repertoires in COVID-19. Generated by immunoSEQ multiplex PCR, the TCRdb table keeps only in-frame clones and is missing some. Of roughly 240,000 clones in the sample, 85% are singletons; the top ten hold approximately 9.1%. Sequenced sample: PBMCs or T cells enriched from blood (not recorded which). All receptors come from a woman between 45 and 60 years old with acute COVID-19.

V and J are TRBV11-1 and TRBJ1-1, with D possibly TRBD1 on 5 matching bases. Germline V lookup: CDR1 SGHAT, CDR2 FQDESV (reference sequence). Between the trimmed V and J ends, which lost 5 bases and 0 bases, there was a span of 10 bases. The CDR3 totals 14 residues. CDR3 in DNA: TGTGCCAGCAGCGAGCAGGGCATGAACACTGAAGCTTTCTTT. Protein sequence: CASSEQGMNTEAFF.

The CDR3 region is CASMTFTGGDQPQHF. Written as DNA, the CDR3 is TGTGCCAGTATGACCTTTACAGGGGGAGATCAGCCCCAGCATTTT. This chain uses TRBV19 with TRBJ1-5; 8 nucleotides align to TRBD1. Trimming took 7 bases from V and 5 from J; bases not matched to a gene: 10. Germline CDR1 is LNHDA and CDR2 is SQIVND (reference sequence). This CDR3 spans 15 amino acids.

This chain uses TRBV15 with TRBJ2-1; tentative D call: TRBD2 (6 bases). Germline loops: CDR1 LNHNV, CDR2 YYDKDF (reference sequence). Trimming took off 2 bases at V and 5 bases at J, with 13 bases between the two ends. The CDR3 length is 15 residues. CDR3 amino acids: CATSRQTGSNNEQFF. CDR3 DNA: TGTGCCACCAGCAGACAAACCGGGAGCAACAATGAGCAGTTCTTC.

In this sample, this clone turned up a few times. This chain connects TRBV5-6 to TRBJ1-2; weak D call: TRBD1 (5 bases). Germline lookup yields CDR1 SGHDT and CDR2 YYEEEE. With 4 bases removed from V and 3 bases from J, the gap between germline ends came to 13 bases. The CDR3 sequence is 14 residues long. This CDR3 reads CASSESTGYYGYTF. The CDR3 bases are TGTGCCAGCAGCGAATCTACAGGCTACTATGGCTACACCTTC.

The V and J genes are TRBV15 and TRBJ1-2, with 8 positions matching TRBD1. V was clipped by 1 base and J by 0 bases; unmatched bases: 4. CDR1 and CDR2 from the germline V gene are LNHNV and YYDKDF (reference sequence). This CDR3 is built from 16 residues. CDR3 protein: CATSRGQGTSNYGYTF. The CDR3 DNA follows: TGTGCCACCAGCAGAGGACAGGGGACTTCTAACTATGGCTACACCTTC.

This chain joins TRBV29-1 and TRBJ1-1, with D perhaps matching TRBD1 (6 bases). CDR3 length: 16 residues. Trimming left V 7 bases short and J 0 bases short, with 21 bases between. Germline V gene data show CDR1 as SQVTM and CDR2 as ANQGSEA. The chain's CDR3 is CSGETGQVDMNTEAFF. The DNA for the CDR3 is TGCAGCGGGGAAACAGGGCAGGTTGACATGAACACTGAAGCTTTCTTT.

This clone was recorded only once. J is TRBJ2-7 and V is TRBV4-1; 7 bases agree with TRBD1. V lost 1 base and J lost 0; bases outside the gene matches: 12. Per the germline V gene, CDR1 is MGHRA and CDR2 is YSYEKL. CDR3 length: 18 amino acids. CDR3 coding DNA: TGCGCCAGCAGCCAAGGACGTACCACCGGGACAGTCTCCTACGAGCAGTACTTC. It encodes CASSQGRTTGTVSYEQYF.

The rearrangement joins TRBV6-1 to TRBJ2-5; 11 bases fit TRBD2. Germline-derived CDR1 and CDR2 are MNHNS and SASEGT. V gave up 2 bases and J gave up 1 base; unmatched junction bases: 3. The CDR3 extends over 16 amino acids. The CDR3 nucleotides are TGTGCCAGCAGTGAATGGGGACTAGCGGCCCAAGAGACCCAGTACTTC. Translating it yields CASSEWGLAAQETQYF.

This chain uses TRBV14 with TRBJ2-1; D gene unclear. Germline V gene lookup returns CDR1 SGHDN and CDR2 FVKESK. The V end was cut by 3 bases, the J end by 0 bases, with 9 bases between. This CDR3 region has 15 residues. The CDR3 nucleotides are TGTGCCAGCAGCCATCAATGGAGCTCCTACAATGAGCAGTTCTTC. Amino acids: CASSHQWSSYNEQFF.

This sequence joins TRBV7-8 and TRBJ1-1, with 9 nucleotides matching TRBD1. V was pared by 1 base and J by 4 bases, with 4 bases of the junction left unmatched. Per germline, CDR1 SGHVS and CDR2 FQNEAQ. The CDR3 contains 15 residues. The CDR3 DNA follows: TGTGCCAGCAGCTTAGAGGGACAGGGTGGCACTGAAGCTTTCTTT. Translation: CASSLEGQGGTEAFF.

On this clone itself: Other nucleotide sequences in the sample specify the same CDR3. The chain recombines TRBV5-1 with TRBJ2-1; TRBD1 is a possible D gene (6 bases). The CDR3 spans 15 residues. Germline CDR1 and CDR2: SGHRS and YFSETQ. V was cut by 1 base and J by 5 bases, with 13 bases left in between. The chain's CDR3 is CASSLLAGANNEQFF. The CDR3 DNA sequence: TGCGCCAGCAGCTTGCTGGCAGGGGCCAACAATGAGCAGTTCTTC. Full variable domain (remainder filled in from reference TRBV5-1 and TRBJ2-1): KAGVTQTPRYLIKTRGQQVTLSCSPISGHRSVSWYQQTPGQGLQFLFEYFSETQRNKGNFPGRFSGRQFSNSRSEMNVSTLELGDSALYLCASSLLAGANNEQFFGPGTRLTVL.

The rearrangement uses TRBV2 and TRBJ2-1; 7 bases fit TRBD1. CDR1 SNHLY and CDR2 FYNNEI come from the germline V gene. The CDR3 runs 13 residues. Trimming cost V 7 bases and J 7 bases; bases outside gene matches: 7. CDR3 region: CASTTDRTNEQFF. The DNA for the CDR3 is TGTGCCAGCACTACGGACAGGACAAATGAGCAGTTCTTC. The whole variable domain, filled in from reference TRBV2 and TRBJ2-1, reads EPEVTQTPSHQVTQMGQEVILRCVPISNHLYFYWYRQILGQKVEFLVSFYNNEISEKSEIFDDQFSVERPDGSNFTLKIRSTKLEDSAMYFCASTTDRTNEQFFGPGTRLTVL.

The V call is TRBV9, the J call TRBJ2-7, with D unresolved. The germline gives CDR1 SGDLS, CDR2 YYNGEE. V lost 3 bases, J lost 5 bases, and 9 bases lay in between. The CDR3 runs to 12 residues. CDR3 bases: TGTGCCAGCAGCGGACTCGATGACGAGCAGTACTTC. Translating gives CASSGLDDEQYF.

The genes are TRBV12-3 or TRBV12-4 and TRBJ1-1; no clear D gene. The CDR3 is 12 residues long. The V end lost 5 bases, the J end lost 5 bases, and 9 bases lay between the germline ends. The CDR3: CASSLQRTEAFF. The CDR3 DNA reads TGTGCCAGCAGTCTCCAACGGACTGAAGCTTTCTTT.

The chain combines TRBV7-2 with TRBJ1-4; 7 nucleotides line up with TRBD1. Germline assignment: CDR1 SGHTA and CDR2 FQGNSA. This CDR3 comprises 16 residues. J gave up 3 bases and V 3 bases, and 7 bases lay outside the gene matches. The CDR3 loop reads CASSFHSGQPNEKLFF. Written as DNA, the CDR3 is TGTGCCAGCAGCTTCCATTCGGGACAGCCTAATGAAAAACTGTTTTTT.

The chain employs TRBV3-1 (or the pseudogene TRBV3-2) and TRBJ2-7, with D perhaps matching TRBD2 (5 bases). The ends were cut back, 4 bases at V and 5 bases at J, with 9 bases in the middle. This CDR3 is built from 12 residues. The germline V gene encodes CDR1 LGHDT and CDR2 YNNKEL (reference sequence). The chain's CDR3 is CASSPPGNEQYF. CDR3 sequence (DNA): TGTGCCAGCAGCCCTCCGGGGAACGAGCAGTACTTC.

V and J are TRBV7-3 and TRBJ2-7; 7 bases are a match to TRBD2. This CDR3 region has 14 residues. The germline V gene encodes CDR1 SGHTA and CDR2 FQGTGA. With V trimmed by 5 bases and J by 1 base, 5 bases remained unmatched. This chain's CDR3 is CASSPSGVSYEQYF. CDR3 bases: TGTGCCAGCAGCCCGAGCGGGGTTTCCTACGAGCAGTACTTC.

The chain links TRBV3-1 (or the pseudogene TRBV3-2) to TRBJ1-1, with D hard to call. Trimming pared 2 bases from V and 1 base from J, leaving 11 bases between. CDR3 length: 15 amino acids. CDR1 and CDR2 from the germline V gene are LGHDT and YNNKEL (reference sequence). This CDR3 is CASSQRRVSNTEAFF. The DNA for the CDR3 is TGTGCCAGCAGCCAACGGCGGGTCTCGAACACTGAAGCTTTCTTT.

The chain joins TRBV30 to TRBJ1-6; 7 nucleotides align to TRBD1. CDR3 length: 17 amino acids. Per germline, CDR1 GTSNPN and CDR2 SVGIG (reference sequence). V shed 1 base, J shed 7 bases, and the junction held 13 bases outside the gene matches. The CDR3 region has the DNA TGTGCCTGGAGTGACAATATTATCTCGACAGGGAATTCACCCCTCCACTTT. Translation: CAWSDNIISTGNSPLHF.

CDR3: CASTRRGIQETQYF. The CDR3 coding sequence is TGTGCCAGCACCCGCAGGGGGATTCAAGAGACCCAGTACTTC. The chain couples TRBV7-9 to TRBJ2-5; 7 nucleotides match TRBD1. CDR3 length equals 14 residues. V dropped 7 bases and J dropped 2; count of bases not matched to a gene: 7. Germline V gene lookup returns CDR1 SEHNR and CDR2 FQNEAQ (reference sequence).